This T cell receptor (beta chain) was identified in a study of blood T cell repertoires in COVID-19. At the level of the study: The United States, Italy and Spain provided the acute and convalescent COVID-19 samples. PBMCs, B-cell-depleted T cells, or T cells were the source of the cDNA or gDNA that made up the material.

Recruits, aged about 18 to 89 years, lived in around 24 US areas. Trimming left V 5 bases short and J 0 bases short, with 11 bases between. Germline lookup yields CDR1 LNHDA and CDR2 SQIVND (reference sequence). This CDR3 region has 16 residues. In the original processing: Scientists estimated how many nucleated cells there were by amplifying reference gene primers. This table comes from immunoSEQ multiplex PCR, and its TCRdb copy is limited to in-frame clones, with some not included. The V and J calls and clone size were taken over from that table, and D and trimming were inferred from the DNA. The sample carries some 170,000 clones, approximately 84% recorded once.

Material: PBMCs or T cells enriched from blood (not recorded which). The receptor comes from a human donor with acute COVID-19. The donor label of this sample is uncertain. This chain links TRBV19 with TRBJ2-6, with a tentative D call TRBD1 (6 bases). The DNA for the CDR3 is TGTGCCAGTAGTCCGGACAGTCACTCTGGGGCCAACGTCCTGACTTTC. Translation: CASSPDSHSGANVLTF.